This T cell receptor (beta chain) was sequenced during a study of beta chain features in type 1 diabetes. Study-wide points: Within each of all four CD4+ subsets, Type 1 diabetes patients had TCRB CDR3s that were moderately but significantly shorter.

This CDR3 comprises 19 residues. V lost 0 bases to trimming and J lost 6 bases, with 25 bases between them. Germline V lookup: CDR1 LGHNA, CDR2 YSLEER. Expressed TCRB transcripts got sequenced, as all isolated RNA was reverse transcribed. The table came from immunoSEQ multiplex PCR; TCRdb's copy has only in-frame clones and leaves some out. The sample holds around 650,000 clones, around an eighth seen once. To note about this clone: Its antigen is not identified.

Via the markers CD45RO/CCR7/CD25/CD127/CD95/CD27, stem cell-like memory, regulatory, central memory and naive CD4+ cells were sorted. The V call is TRBV4-3, the J call TRBJ2-3; TRBD1 might be the D (6 bases). Source material: naive CD4+ T cells from blood. The clonotype originates from a man between 25 and 39 years old with type 1 diabetes. The CDR3 loop is CASSQDWAQLQGLADTQYF. For the CDR3, the DNA is TGCGCCAGCAGCCAAGATTGGGCGCAATTACAGGGTCTCGCGGATACGCAGTATTTT.